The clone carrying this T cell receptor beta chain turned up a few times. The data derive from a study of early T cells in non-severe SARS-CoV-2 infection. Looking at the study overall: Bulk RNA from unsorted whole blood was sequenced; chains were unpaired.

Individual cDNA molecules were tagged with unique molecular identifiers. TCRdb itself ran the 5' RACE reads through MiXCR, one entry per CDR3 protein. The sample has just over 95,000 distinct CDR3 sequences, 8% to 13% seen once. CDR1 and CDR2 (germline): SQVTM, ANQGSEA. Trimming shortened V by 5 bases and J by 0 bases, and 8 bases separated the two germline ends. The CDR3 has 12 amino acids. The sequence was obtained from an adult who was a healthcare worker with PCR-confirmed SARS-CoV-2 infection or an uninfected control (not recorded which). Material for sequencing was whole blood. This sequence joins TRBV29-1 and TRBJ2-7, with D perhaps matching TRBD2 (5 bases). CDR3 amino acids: CSVSSSSYEQYF. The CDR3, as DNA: TGCAGCGTTTCTAGCAGCTCCTACGAGCAGTACTTC.